This is a list of T cell receptor beta chains from one sample in a study of cytomegalovirus exposure and HLA in healthy donors. Libraries were prepared by immunoSEQ multiplex PCR; TCRdb keeps only in-frame clonotypes and omits some of them. This table holds some 170,000 clones, approximately 76% found once. Sample: PBMCs. These receptors all stem from a man between 60 and 70 years old in good health and CMV-seronegative. Each CDR3 is given with its conserved first and last residue. A D gene is named only where the DNA matches it firmly. A row's size may be missing; if present it is once, few, many or a size class.

TRBJ1-2	TRBV30	.	.	TGTGCCTGGAGTCCCCGGCGGCTCTATGGCTACACCTTC	CAWSPRRLYGYTF
TRBJ2-7	TRBV4-3	TRBD1	.	TGCGCCAGCAGCCAAGGGAGGACAGGGGGTTCCTACGAGCAGTACTTC	CASSQGRTGGSYEQYF
TRBJ2-5	TRBV5-4	TRBD2	.	TGTGCCAGCAGCTTCTTCGGGGGGCAAGAGACCCAGTACTTC	CASSFFGGQETQYF
TRBJ2-7	TRBV10-2	.	.	TGCGCCAGCAGTGGTAGCGGTCCCCTCTACGAGCAGTACTTC	CASSGSGPLYEQYF
TRBJ2-2	TRBV18	TRBD2	.	TGTGCCAGCTCACCGCGACTAGCGGGAGTAGGTACCGGGGAGCTGTTTTTT	CASSPRLAGVGTGELFF
TRBJ1-1	TRBV5-8	TRBD1	.	TGTGCCAGCAGCCAGGGACAGGGGGCGAGACAGAACACTGAAGCTTTCTTT	CASSQGQGARQNTEAFF
TRBJ2-3	TRBV28	.	few	TGTGCCAGCACCACATTGGACTATACGCAGTATTTT	CASTTLDYTQYF
TRBJ2-5	TRBV6-1	.	.	TGTGCCAGCAGTGAACGGTTGAATAAGTACTTC	CASSERLNKYF
TRBJ1-2	TRBV19	.	.	TGTGCCAGTAGCATGACAGAGGCCGTTCCCGGGGGCTATGGCTACACCTTC	CASSMTEAVPGGYGYTF
TRBJ2-5	TRBV9	.	.	TGTGCCACTCCAGTCCTCCAAGAGACCCAGTACTTC	CATPVLQETQYF
TRBJ2-7	TRBV15	TRBD2	.	TGTGCCACCAGCAGAGAGGCTAGCGGCTCCTACGAGCAGTACTTC	CATSREASGSYEQYF
TRBJ2-6	TRBV6-4	TRBD1	.	TGTGCCAGCAGCCTAGTCCCGGGACAGGGGAACGTCCTGACTTTC	CASSLVPGQGNVLTF
TRBJ2-3	TRBV19	.	.	TGTGCCAGTAGTGGGCAGGTGGGAGCAGATACGCAGTATTTT	CASSGQVGADTQYF
TRBJ2-7	TRBV5-5	TRBD1	.	TGTGCCAGCAGCTTAAACGCAGGGGGCGGCGAGCAGTACTTC	CASSLNAGGGEQYF
TRBJ2-7	TRBV7-2	.	.	TGTGCCAGCAGCTTGGCGGGTTTGAGGGAGCAGTACTTC	CASSLAGLREQYF
TRBJ2-2	TRBV29-1	.	.	TGCAGCGTTGATACAGGGAACACCGGGGAGCTGTTTTTT	CSVDTGNTGELFF
TRBJ2-1	TRBV11-2	TRBD2	.	TGTGCCAGCCGGACTAGCGGGGGAAGCAATGAGCAGTTCTTC	CASRTSGGSNEQFF